A selection of T cell receptor beta chains follows, all from one sample in a study of beta chain features in type 1 diabetes. Assay used: immunoSEQ multiplex PCR; TCRdb lists only in-frame clones, some missing. The profile shows about 360,000 clones, around an eighth of them singletons. What was sequenced was naive CD4+ T cells from blood. These receptors all come from a man in his late teens or twenties in good health. The CDR3 runs from the conserved cysteine through the conserved F or W. D genes are given only for firm matches. Size values are once, few and many counts, or a class for expanded clones, and some rows have none.

j_call d_call clone_size v_call cdr3_nt cdr3_aa
TRBJ2-6 NA NA TRBV5-6 TGTGCCAGCAGCTTGGGGGCCGGGGCCAACGTCCTGACTTTC CASSLGAGANVLTF
TRBJ1-2 NA few TRBV5-1 TGCGCCAGCAGCTTGGACAGAATACAATTAAGAGCTGGCTACACCTTC CASSLDRIQLRAGYTF
TRBJ2-7 TRBD1 NA TRBV18 TGTGCCAGCTCACCACCGGGGACAGACTACTACGAGCAGTACTTC CASSPPGTDYYEQYF
TRBJ1-4 NA NA TRBV30 TGTGCCTGGAGTGGAGGGAGGGGCAATGAAAAACTGTTTTTT CAWSGGRGNEKLFF
TRBJ2-7 NA NA TRBV5-6 TGTGCCAGCAGACAGACAGCTTCCTACGAGCAGTACTTC CASRQTASYEQYF
TRBJ2-1 TRBD2 NA TRBV4-1 TGCGCCAGCAGCCAAGATCTTTGGGAGCGGGGGGCCGCCTACAATGAGCAGTTCTTC CASSQDLWERGAAYNEQFF
TRBJ2-5 NA NA TRBV9 TGTGCCAGCAGCGTAGGGGAGGGACAGGTACAAGAGACCCAGTACTTC CASSVGEGQVQETQYF
TRBJ2-3 TRBD2 NA TRBV7-3 TGTGCCAGCAGCTCCCGGACTAGCGGGAGAGGGACAGATACGCAGTATTTT CASSSRTSGRGTDTQYF
TRBJ2-7 NA few TRBV6-5 TGTGCCAGCAGTTACTCGTCGGGCAGGAGGAACTACGAGCAGTACTTC CASSYSSGRRNYEQYF
TRBJ2-3 NA few TRBV4-2 TGTGCCAGCAGCCATAGTGCTAGCGACACAGATACGCAGTATTTT CASSHSASDTDTQYF
TRBJ1-1 NA NA TRBV7-2 TGTGCCAGCAGCCTGTGGACTAACACTGAAGCTTTCTTT CASSLWTNTEAFF
TRBJ1-1 TRBD1 NA TRBV19 TGTGCCAGTAGTATAGTTACAGGGGGAGGCACTGAAGCTTTCTTT CASSIVTGGGTEAFF
TRBJ2-4 NA few TRBV5-1 TGCGCCAGCAGCTTGGTGGCGGGGTGGACGAAAGGCATTCAGTACTTC CASSLVAGWTKGIQYF
TRBJ2-3 TRBD2 few TRBV18 TGTGCCAGCTCACCACGTTCGGGACTAGCTCCAAATACGCAGTATTTT CASSPRSGLAPNTQYF
TRBJ2-3 TRBD1 few TRBV18 TGTGCCAGCTCACCACAGGGGGCTACTCGCACAGATACGCAGTATTTT CASSPQGATRTDTQYF
TRBJ1-2 TRBD1 NA TRBV30 TGTGCCTGGACGAAACCAGGGGGCTATGGCTACACCTTC CAWTKPGGYGYTF
TRBJ1-1 NA few TRBV4-2 TGTGCCAGCAGCCAAGATTTTAACCTAAAGGGAGGGCCCGAAGCTTTCTTT CASSQDFNLKGGPEAFF
TRBJ1-2 TRBD1 NA TRBV29-1 TGCAGCGTTATTACACAGGGGTATTTTGACTATGGCTACACCTTC CSVITQGYFDYGYTF